This TCR beta chain originates from a study of T cells in Graves' hyperthyroidism and ophthalmopathy. For the study at large: Before treatment of any kind, peripheral blood was taken at initial diagnosis.

Using RNA transcripts as the source, TCR beta CDR3 regions were amplified. In the first-round RT-PCR of the TCR CDR3, the HTBI primer set was used. Using its own MiXCR run on the multiplex PCR reads, TCRdb lists one record per CDR3 protein. The data show some 200,000 distinct CDR3 sequences, roughly 17% seen once. Exclusion of patients followed from uncontrolled infection, other autoimmune disease, pregnancy or lactation. Together with thyroid ultrasound, orbital computed tomography, serum thyroxine and TRAb, clinical symptoms were used for diagnoses. From 10 ml of fresh peripheral blood, PBMCs were isolated. Germline V gene data show CDR1 as KGHSH and CDR2 as LQKENI. Trimming took off 0 bases at V and 4 bases at J, with 6 bases between the two ends. The CDR3 is 13 residues long. In its sample, this clonotype was seen many times.

The chain joins TRBV18 to TRBJ2-5; D remains ambiguous. The sequencing sample was made of blood. This clonotype originated in a man in his fifties with Graves' hyperthyroidism. In DNA form, the CDR3 reads TGTGCCAGCTCACCACCGGGTCGAGAGACCCAGTACTTC. Its translation: CASSPPGRETQYF.